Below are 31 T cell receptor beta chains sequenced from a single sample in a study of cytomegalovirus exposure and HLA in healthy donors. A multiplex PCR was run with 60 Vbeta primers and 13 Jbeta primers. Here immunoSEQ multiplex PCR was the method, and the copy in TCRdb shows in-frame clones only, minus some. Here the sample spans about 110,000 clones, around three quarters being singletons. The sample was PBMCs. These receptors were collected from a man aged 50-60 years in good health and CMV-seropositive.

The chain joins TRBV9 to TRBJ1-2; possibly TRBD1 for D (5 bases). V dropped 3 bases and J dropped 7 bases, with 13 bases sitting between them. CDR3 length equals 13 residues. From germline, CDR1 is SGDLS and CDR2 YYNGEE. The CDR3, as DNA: TGTGCCAGCAGCGCGCGGGGGTTCGGTGGCTACACCTTC. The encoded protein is CASSARGFGGYTF.

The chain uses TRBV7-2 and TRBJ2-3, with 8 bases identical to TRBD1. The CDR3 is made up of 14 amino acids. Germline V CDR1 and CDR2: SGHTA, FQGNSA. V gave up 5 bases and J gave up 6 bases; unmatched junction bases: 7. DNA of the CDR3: TGTGCCAGCAGCCCGGACAGGGCTTTGGATACGCAGTATTTT. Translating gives CASSPDRALDTQYF.

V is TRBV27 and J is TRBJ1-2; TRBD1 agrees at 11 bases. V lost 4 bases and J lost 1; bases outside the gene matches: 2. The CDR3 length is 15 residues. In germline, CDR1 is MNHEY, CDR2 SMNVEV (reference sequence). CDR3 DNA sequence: TGTGCCAGCAGTTCCGGGACAGGGGGTAACTATGGCTACACCTTC. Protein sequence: CASSSGTGGNYGYTF.

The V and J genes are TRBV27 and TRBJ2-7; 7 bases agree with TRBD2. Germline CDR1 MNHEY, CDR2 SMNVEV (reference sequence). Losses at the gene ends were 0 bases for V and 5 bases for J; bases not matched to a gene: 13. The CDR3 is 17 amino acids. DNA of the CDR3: TGTGCCAGCAGTTTATCGAGGGACTACCTGAGAATCCACGAGCAGTACTTC. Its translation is CASSLSRDYLRIHEQYF.

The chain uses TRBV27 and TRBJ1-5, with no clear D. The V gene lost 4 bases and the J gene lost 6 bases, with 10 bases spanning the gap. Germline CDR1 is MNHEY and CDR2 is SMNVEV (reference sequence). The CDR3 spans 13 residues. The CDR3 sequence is CASSSVRSQPQHF. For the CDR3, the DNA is TGTGCCAGCAGTTCCGTGCGAAGTCAGCCCCAGCATTTT.

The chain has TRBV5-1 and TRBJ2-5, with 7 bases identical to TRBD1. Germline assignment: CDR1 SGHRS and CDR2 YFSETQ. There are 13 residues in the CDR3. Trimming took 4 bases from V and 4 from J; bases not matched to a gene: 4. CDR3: CASSRSGGETQYF. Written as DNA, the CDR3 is TGCGCCAGCAGCAGATCAGGGGGAGAGACCCAGTACTTC.

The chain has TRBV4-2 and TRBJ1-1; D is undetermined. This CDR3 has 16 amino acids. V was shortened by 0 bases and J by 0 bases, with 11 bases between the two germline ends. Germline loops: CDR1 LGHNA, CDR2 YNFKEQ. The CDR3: CASSQERLTMNTEAFF. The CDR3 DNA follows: TGTGCCAGCAGCCAAGAAAGACTCACGATGAACACTGAAGCTTTCTTT.

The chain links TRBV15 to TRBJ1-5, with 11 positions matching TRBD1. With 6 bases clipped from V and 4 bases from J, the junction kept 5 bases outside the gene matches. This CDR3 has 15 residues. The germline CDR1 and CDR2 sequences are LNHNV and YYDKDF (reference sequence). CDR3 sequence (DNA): TGTGCCACCAGTAAGGACAGGGGGCATAATCAGCCCCAGCATTTT. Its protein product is CATSKDRGHNQPQHF.

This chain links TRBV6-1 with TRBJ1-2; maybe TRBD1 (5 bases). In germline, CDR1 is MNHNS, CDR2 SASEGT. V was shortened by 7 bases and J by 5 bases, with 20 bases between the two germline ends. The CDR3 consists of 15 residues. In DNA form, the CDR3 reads TGTGCCAGCACCTCCCAGGCAGGGTTACGGTATGGCTACACCTTC. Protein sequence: CASTSQAGLRYGYTF.

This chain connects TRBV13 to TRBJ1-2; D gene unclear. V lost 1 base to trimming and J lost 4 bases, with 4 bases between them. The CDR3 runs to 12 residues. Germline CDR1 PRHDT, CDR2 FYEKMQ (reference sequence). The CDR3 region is CASSLDIYGYTF. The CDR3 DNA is TGTGCCAGCAGCTTAGATATCTATGGCTACACCTTC.

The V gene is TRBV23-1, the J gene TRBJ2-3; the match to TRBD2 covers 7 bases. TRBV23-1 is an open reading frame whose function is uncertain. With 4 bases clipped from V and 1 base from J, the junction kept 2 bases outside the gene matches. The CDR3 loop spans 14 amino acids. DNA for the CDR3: TGCGCCAGCAGTCCCAGCGGGGGCACAGATACGCAGTATTTT. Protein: CASSPSGGTDTQYF.

The CDR3 DNA is TGTGCCAGCAGCTCTCCGGGACAGGGGGCTAATGGCTACACCTTC. Its protein is CASSSPGQGANGYTF. The chain joins TRBV9 to TRBJ1-2, with 12 bases that match TRBD1. The CDR3 has 15 residues. V gave up 4 bases and J gave up 6 bases; unmatched junction bases: 7. Germline loops: CDR1 SGDLS, CDR2 YYNGEE.

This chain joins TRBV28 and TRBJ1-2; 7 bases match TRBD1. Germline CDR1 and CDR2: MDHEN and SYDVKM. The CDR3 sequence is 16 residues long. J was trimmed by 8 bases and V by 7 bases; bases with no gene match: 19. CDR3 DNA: TGTGCCAGCATTTCTGCTGGGACAGCTGAGCGAAGGGGCTACACCTTC. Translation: CASISAGTAERRGYTF.

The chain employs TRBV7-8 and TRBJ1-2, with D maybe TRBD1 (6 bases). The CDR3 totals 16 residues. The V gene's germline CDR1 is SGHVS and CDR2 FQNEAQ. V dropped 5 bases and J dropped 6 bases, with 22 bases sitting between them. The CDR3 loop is CASSHGRGGRLDGYTF. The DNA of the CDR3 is TGTGCCAGCAGCCACGGCCGGGGGGGGCGCCTGGATGGCTACACCTTC.

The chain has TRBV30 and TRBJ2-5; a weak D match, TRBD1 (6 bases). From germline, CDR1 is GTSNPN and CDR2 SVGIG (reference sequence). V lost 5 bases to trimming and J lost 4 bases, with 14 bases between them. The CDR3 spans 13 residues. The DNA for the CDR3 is TGTGCCTGGCGGAATACAGGGCGAGAGACCCAGTACTTC. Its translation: CAWRNTGRETQYF. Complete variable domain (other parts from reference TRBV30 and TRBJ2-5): SQTIHQWPATLVQPVGSPLSLECTVEGTSNPNLYWYRQAAGRGLQLLFYSVGIGQISSEVPQNLSASRPQDRQFILSSKKLLLSDSGFYLCAWRNTGRETQYFGPGTRLLVL.

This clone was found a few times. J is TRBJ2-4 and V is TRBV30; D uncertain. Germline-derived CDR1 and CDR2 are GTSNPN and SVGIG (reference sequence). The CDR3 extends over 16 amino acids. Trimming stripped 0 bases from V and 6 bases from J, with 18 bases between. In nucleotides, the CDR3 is TGTGCCTGGAGTGTACGACGAGGCGCCTACGGAAACATTCAGTACTTC. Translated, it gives CAWSVRRGAYGNIQYF.

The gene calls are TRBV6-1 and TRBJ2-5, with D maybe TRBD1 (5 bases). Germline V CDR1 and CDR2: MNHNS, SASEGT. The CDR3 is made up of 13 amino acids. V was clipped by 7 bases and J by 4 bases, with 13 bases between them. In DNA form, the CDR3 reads TGTGCCAGCAACATGGGGCGTTTAGAGACCCAGTACTTC. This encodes CASNMGRLETQYF.

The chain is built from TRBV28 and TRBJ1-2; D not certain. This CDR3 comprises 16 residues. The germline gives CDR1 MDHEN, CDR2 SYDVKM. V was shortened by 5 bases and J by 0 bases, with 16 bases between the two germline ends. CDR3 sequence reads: CASSRRFPHANYGYTF. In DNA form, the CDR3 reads TGTGCCAGCAGTCGGAGGTTCCCTCATGCTAACTATGGCTACACCTTC.

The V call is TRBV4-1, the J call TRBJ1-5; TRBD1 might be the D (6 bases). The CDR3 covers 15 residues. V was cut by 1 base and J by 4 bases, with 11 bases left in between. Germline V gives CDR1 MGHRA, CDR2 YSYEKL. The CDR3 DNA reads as TGCGCCAGCAGCCAAGTACAGGGTAGTAATCAGCCCCAGCATTTT. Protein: CASSQVQGSNQPQHF.

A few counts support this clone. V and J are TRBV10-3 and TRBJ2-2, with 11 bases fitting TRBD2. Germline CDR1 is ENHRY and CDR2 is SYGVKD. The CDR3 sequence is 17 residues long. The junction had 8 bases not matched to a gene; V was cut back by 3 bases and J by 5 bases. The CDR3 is CAISEIAGGPNTGELFF. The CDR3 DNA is TGTGCCATCAGTGAAATAGCGGGAGGGCCAAATACCGGGGAGCTGTTTTTT.

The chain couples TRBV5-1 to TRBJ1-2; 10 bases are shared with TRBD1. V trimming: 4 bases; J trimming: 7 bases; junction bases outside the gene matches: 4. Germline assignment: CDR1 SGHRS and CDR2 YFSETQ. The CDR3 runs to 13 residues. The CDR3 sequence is CASSGGQGLGYTF. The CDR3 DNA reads TGCGCCAGCAGCGGGGGACAGGGGCTTGGCTACACCTTC.

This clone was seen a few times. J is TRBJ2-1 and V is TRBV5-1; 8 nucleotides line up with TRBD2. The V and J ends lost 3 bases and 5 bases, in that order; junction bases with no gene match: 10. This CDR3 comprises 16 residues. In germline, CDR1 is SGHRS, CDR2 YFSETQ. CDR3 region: CASSSSPGLEHNEQFF. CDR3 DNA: TGCGCCAGCAGCTCGTCTCCGGGACTAGAACACAATGAGCAGTTCTTC. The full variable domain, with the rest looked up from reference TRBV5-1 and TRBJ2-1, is KAGVTQTPRYLIKTRGQQVTLSCSPISGHRSVSWYQQTPGQGLQFLFEYFSETQRNKGNFPGRFSGRQFSNSRSEMNVSTLELGDSALYLCASSSSPGLEHNEQFFGPGTRLTVL.

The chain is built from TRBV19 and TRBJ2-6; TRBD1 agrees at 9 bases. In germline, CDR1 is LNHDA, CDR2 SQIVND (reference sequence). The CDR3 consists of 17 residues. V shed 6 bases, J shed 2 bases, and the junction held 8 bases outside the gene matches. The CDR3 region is CASRGGDRVAGANVLTF. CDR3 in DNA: TGTGCCAGTAGGGGGGGGGACAGGGTAGCTGGGGCCAACGTCCTGACTTTC.

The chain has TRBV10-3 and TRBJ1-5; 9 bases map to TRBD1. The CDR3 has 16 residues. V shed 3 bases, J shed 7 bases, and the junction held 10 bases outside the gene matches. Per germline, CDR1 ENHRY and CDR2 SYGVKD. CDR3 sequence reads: CAISDGQGMSQQPQHF. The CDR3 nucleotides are TGTGCCATCAGTGACGGACAGGGGATGTCCCAGCAGCCCCAGCATTTT.

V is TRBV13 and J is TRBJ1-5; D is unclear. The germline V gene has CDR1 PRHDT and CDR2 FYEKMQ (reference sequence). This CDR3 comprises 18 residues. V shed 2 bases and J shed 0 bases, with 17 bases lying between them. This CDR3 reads CASSLRVPWRHSNQPQHF. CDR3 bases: TGTGCCAGCAGCTTACGGGTCCCGTGGAGGCATAGCAATCAGCCCCAGCATTTT.

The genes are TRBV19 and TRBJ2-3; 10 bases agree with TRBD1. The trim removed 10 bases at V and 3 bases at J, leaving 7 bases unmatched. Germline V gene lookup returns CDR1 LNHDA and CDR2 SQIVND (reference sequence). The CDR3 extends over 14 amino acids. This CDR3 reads CATRMDRGTDTQYF. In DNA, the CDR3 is TGTGCCACGCGTATGGACAGGGGGACAGATACGCAGTATTTT.

The CDR3 DNA sequence: TGTGCCAGTACCCGGGGTAATGAAAAACTGTTTTTT. Residues: CASTRGNEKLFF. This sequence joins TRBV25-1 and TRBJ1-4; D is undetermined. This CDR3 is built from 12 residues. Trimming took 9 bases from V and 4 from J, leaving 9 bases between them. Germline assignment: CDR1 MGHDK and CDR2 SYGVNS.

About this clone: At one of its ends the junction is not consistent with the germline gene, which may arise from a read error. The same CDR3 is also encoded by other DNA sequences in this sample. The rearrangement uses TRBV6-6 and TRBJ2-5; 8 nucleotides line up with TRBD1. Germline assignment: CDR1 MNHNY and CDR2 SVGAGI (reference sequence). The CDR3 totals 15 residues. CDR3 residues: CASSDTIHRGETQYF. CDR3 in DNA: TGTGCCAGCAGCGATACTATCCACAGGGGGGAGACCCAATACTTC.

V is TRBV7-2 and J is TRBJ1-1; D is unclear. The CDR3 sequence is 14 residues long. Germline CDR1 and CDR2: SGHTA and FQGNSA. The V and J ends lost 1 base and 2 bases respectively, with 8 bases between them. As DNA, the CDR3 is TGTGCCAGCAGCTTAGAAACAGAAAACACTGAAGCTTTCTTT. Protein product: CASSLETENTEAFF.

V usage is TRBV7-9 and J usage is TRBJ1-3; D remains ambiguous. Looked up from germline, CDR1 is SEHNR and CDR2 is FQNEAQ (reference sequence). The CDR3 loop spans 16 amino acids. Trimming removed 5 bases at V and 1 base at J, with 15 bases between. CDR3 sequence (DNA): TGTGCCAGCAGCGCGGTTTCTTCGCGGTCTGGAAACACCATATATTTT. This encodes CASSAVSSRSGNTIYF.

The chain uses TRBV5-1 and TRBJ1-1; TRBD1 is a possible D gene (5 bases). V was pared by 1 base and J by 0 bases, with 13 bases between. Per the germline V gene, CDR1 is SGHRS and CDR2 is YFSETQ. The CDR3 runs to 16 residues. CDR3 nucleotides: TGCGCCAGCAGCTTGAGACAGCACAACATGAACACTGAAGCTTTCTTT. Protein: CASSLRQHNMNTEAFF.